The 25 T cell receptor beta chains given below trace back to one sample, sequenced in a study of blood T cell repertoires in COVID-19. TCRdb's copy holds only in-frame clones and misses some; the assay was immunoSEQ multiplex PCR. The profile shows roughly 66,000 clones, about 89% of them singletons. The specimen sequenced was peripheral blood. The receptors come from a human donor in a cohort sampled during active COVID-19.

The V call is TRBV27, the J call TRBJ2-2; tentatively, D is TRBD2 (5 bases). CDR1 is MNHEY, CDR2 SMNVEV, per germline (reference sequence). The CDR3 is 15 residues long. Trimming cost V 2 bases and J 4 bases, with 11 bases left between them. The CDR3 DNA is TGTGCCAGCAGTTTAGTCGGGGTCAGCACCGGGGAGCTGTTTTTT. Translating gives CASSLVGVSTGELFF.

This clone was detected only a few times. The chain couples TRBV7-9 to TRBJ1-2, with unresolved D. The CDR3 contains 14 residues. The V gene lost 1 base and the J gene lost 7 bases, with 13 bases spanning the gap. The germline V gene encodes CDR1 SEHNR and CDR2 FQNEAQ (reference sequence). The CDR3: CASSLEGDFGGYTF. The CDR3, as DNA: TGTGCCAGCAGCTTAGAGGGAGATTTTGGTGGCTACACCTTC.

V is TRBV13 and J is TRBJ2-2; TRBD1 is a possible D gene (6 bases). This CDR3 has 12 amino acids. Trimming left V 5 bases short and J 7 bases short, with 8 bases between. Germline-derived CDR1 and CDR2 are PRHDT and FYEKMQ (reference sequence). The chain's CDR3 is CASSHRDGELFF. CDR3 sequence (DNA): TGTGCCAGCAGCCACAGGGACGGGGAGCTGTTTTTT.

J is TRBJ2-5 and V is TRBV6-2 or TRBV6-3, with no clear D. CDR3 length: 12 amino acids. Germline V CDR1 and CDR2: MNHEY, SVGEGT. The V gene lost 1 base and the J gene lost 4 bases, with 4 bases spanning the gap. CDR3 amino acids: CASSYLRETQYF. For the CDR3, the DNA is TGTGCCAGCAGTTACTTGAGAGAGACCCAGTACTTC.

The rearrangement uses TRBV9 and TRBJ2-1, with TRBD2 matching over 11 bases. V lost 1 base and J lost 4; bases outside the gene matches: 4. The CDR3 sequence is 16 residues long. Germline V lookup: CDR1 SGDLS, CDR2 YYNGEE. The CDR3 nucleotides read TGTGCCAGCAGCGTATCACTAGCGGGAGATTACAATGAGCAGTTCTTC. It codes for CASSVSLAGDYNEQFF. The full variable domain, completed using reference TRBV9 and TRBJ2-1, is DSGVTQTPKHLITATGQRVTLRCSPRSGDLSVYWYQQSLDQGLQFLIQYYNGEERAKGNILERFSAQQFPDLHSELNLSSLELGDSALYFCASSVSLAGDYNEQFFGPGTRLTVL.

The V and J genes are TRBV19 and TRBJ1-5; 11 nucleotides align to TRBD1. CDR1 and CDR2 (germline): LNHDA, SQIVND (reference sequence). The junction had 18 bases not matched to a gene; V was cut back by 4 bases and J by 7 bases. CDR3 length: 19 residues. CDR3 nucleotide sequence: TGTGCCAGTAGTACTCTCGAAGGGGGCCGGGACAGGGGGGACCAGCCCCAGCATTTT. It yields the protein CASSTLEGGRDRGDQPQHF.

This clone showed up just once. This chain connects TRBV11-2 to TRBJ2-2; 9 nucleotides line up with TRBD1. There are 14 residues in the CDR3. CDR1 SGHAT and CDR2 FQNNGV come from the germline V gene. V dropped 3 bases and J dropped 5; count of bases not matched to a gene: 1. CDR3 loop: CASSFDRGTGELFF. The CDR3 nucleotides read TGTGCCAGCAGCTTCGACAGGGGGACCGGGGAGCTGTTTTTT. The complete variable domain, with remaining parts taken from reference TRBV11-2 and TRBJ2-2, reads EAGVAQSPRYKIIEKRQSVAFWCNPISGHATLYWYQQILGQGPKLLIQFQNNGVVDDSQLPKDRFSAERLKGVDSTLKIQPAKLEDSAVYLCASSFDRGTGELFFGEGSRLTVL.

The J gene is TRBJ2-1, the V gene TRBV6-2 or TRBV6-3; possible D gene TRBD1, 7 bases. Trimming left V 6 bases short and J 7 bases short, with 19 bases between. Germline CDR1 MNHEY, CDR2 SVGEGT. This CDR3 contains 15 residues. In DNA form, the CDR3 reads TGTGCCAGCAGCCCGGTCAGGGGGGCTGGGAATGAGCAGTTCTTC. The encoded protein is CASSPVRGAGNEQFF.

The chain joins TRBV29-1 to TRBJ2-7, with unresolved D. V was trimmed by 7 bases and J by 1 base, leaving 17 bases between them. Germline loops: CDR1 SQVTM, CDR2 ANQGSEA. This CDR3 has 14 amino acids. CDR3 sequence: CSALVQQHSYEQYF. In DNA form, the CDR3 reads TGCAGCGCCCTTGTACAGCAGCATTCCTACGAGCAGTACTTC.

This clone was detected a few times. This chain connects TRBV7-9 to TRBJ2-7; TRBD2 aligns across 10 bases. V lost 1 base to trimming and J lost 1 base; unmatched junction nucleotides: 4. The CDR3 is 16 residues long. CDR1 and CDR2 (germline): SEHNR, FQNEAQ (reference sequence). CDR3 region: CASSLELAGASYEQYF. The CDR3 DNA reads TGTGCCAGCAGCTTAGAGCTAGCGGGGGCTTCCTACGAGCAGTACTTC.

The CDR3 bases are TGTGCCAGCAGCCGAACTAGCGACGAGCAGTACTTC. This gives the protein CASSRTSDEQYF. The V and J genes are TRBV5-4 and TRBJ2-7, with 7 bases lining up with TRBD2. The CDR3 totals 12 residues. Germline trimming cut 4 bases from V and 5 bases from J; bases unmatched to any gene: 3. Germline CDR1 reads SGHNT; CDR2 reads YYREEE (reference sequence). Supplemented by reference TRBV5-4 and TRBJ2-7, the full variable domain reads ETGVTQSPTHLIKTRGQQVTLRCSSQSGHNTVSWYQQALGQGPQFIFQYYREEENGRGNFPPRFSGLQFPNYSSELNVNALELDDSALYLCASSRTSDEQYFGPGTRLTVT.

The V and J genes are TRBV6-6 and TRBJ2-1; 7 bases fit TRBD1. Germline CDR1 MNHNY, CDR2 SVGAGI (reference sequence). With V trimmed by 8 bases and J by 8 bases, 15 bases remained unmatched. CDR3 length equals 15 residues. The CDR3 reads CASEYDRAESDEQFF. CDR3 bases: TGTGCCAGCGAATATGACAGGGCCGAATCTGATGAGCAGTTCTTC.

This chain joins TRBV5-1 and TRBJ2-7; 8 bases are shared with TRBD1. The CDR3 contains 14 residues. Germline trimming cut 6 bases from V and 4 bases from J; bases unmatched to any gene: 9. Germline V gene data show CDR1 as SGHRS and CDR2 as YFSETQ. Here the CDR3 reads CASNARTGTYEQYF. For the CDR3, the DNA is TGCGCCAGCAACGCCAGGACAGGGACTTACGAGCAGTACTTC.

The chain is built from TRBV3-1 (or the pseudogene TRBV3-2) and TRBJ2-1; 8 bases line up with TRBD2. V shed 4 bases, J shed 3 bases, and the junction held 5 bases outside the gene matches. The CDR3 totals 15 residues. Per germline, CDR1 LGHDT and CDR2 YNNKEL (reference sequence). The CDR3 spells CASSRGLELYNEQFF. CDR3 in DNA: TGTGCCAGCAGCCGGGGACTAGAACTCTACAATGAGCAGTTCTTC.

This chain links TRBV28 with TRBJ2-1, with 9 bases that match TRBD2. CDR1 MDHEN and CDR2 SYDVKM come from the germline V gene. There are 14 residues in the CDR3. Trimming took 7 bases from V and 4 from J; bases not matched to a gene: 5. The CDR3 bases are TGTGCCAGCAATCTAGCGGGATCTTACAATGAGCAGTTCTTC. Protein sequence: CASNLAGSYNEQFF.

The V call is TRBV11-2, the J call TRBJ2-5; D possibly corresponds to TRBD1 (5 bases). Trimming cost V 1 base and J 2 bases, with 14 bases left between them. Germline CDR1 reads SGHAT; CDR2 reads FQNNGV. The CDR3 runs to 16 residues. The CDR3 DNA follows: TGTGCCAGCAGCTTAGGCGTAAGGACACATCAAGAGACCCAGTACTTC. It translates to CASSLGVRTHQETQYF.

The rearrangement links TRBV5-8 to TRBJ1-5, with TRBD1 identical over 8 bases. J was trimmed by 5 bases and V by 5 bases; bases with no gene match: 9. Germline CDR1 is SGHTS and CDR2 is YDEGEE. This CDR3 is built from 15 residues. CDR3 protein: CASRLDREHHQPQHF. DNA of the CDR3: TGTGCCAGCAGGCTGGACAGGGAACATCATCAGCCCCAGCATTTT.

V is TRBV11-1 and J is TRBJ2-7; the match to TRBD2 covers 15 bases. The ends lost 5 bases at V and 3 bases at J; junction bases unmatched: 5. Germline CDR1 and CDR2: SGHAT and FQDESV (reference sequence). This CDR3 has 16 residues. This CDR3 reads CASSVGLAGGNYEQYF. Written as DNA, the CDR3 is TGTGCCAGCAGCGTGGGACTAGCGGGGGGCAACTACGAGCAGTACTTC.

The chain is built from TRBV9 and TRBJ2-3; 7 bases map to TRBD2. V was clipped by 3 bases and J by 6 bases; unmatched bases: 19. This CDR3 has 18 amino acids. The V gene's germline CDR1 is SGDLS and CDR2 YYNGEE. The CDR3 nucleotides read TGTGCCAGCAGCGATAGATTGGGGGGGAGGGAGCGGATGGATACGCAGTATTTT. This translates into CASSDRLGGRERMDTQYF. Supplemented by reference TRBV9 and TRBJ2-3, the full variable domain reads DSGVTQTPKHLITATGQRVTLRCSPRSGDLSVYWYQQSLDQGLQFLIQYYNGEERAKGNILERFSAQQFPDLHSELNLSSLELGDSALYFCASSDRLGGRERMDTQYFGPGTRLTVL.

The chain joins TRBV3-1 (or the pseudogene TRBV3-2) to TRBJ2-1; D remains ambiguous. The V end lost 1 base, the J end lost 4 bases, and 8 bases lay between the germline ends. The CDR3 is 14 amino acids. Germline V gene data show CDR1 as LGHDT and CDR2 as YNNKEL (reference sequence). CDR3 DNA sequence: TGTGCCAGCAGCCAAGCACAGCAATACAATGAGCAGTTCTTC. This encodes CASSQAQQYNEQFF.

V usage is TRBV4-2 and J usage is TRBJ2-1, with D unclear. Germline V lookup: CDR1 LGHNA, CDR2 YNFKEQ. V dropped 0 bases and J dropped 1 base, with 16 bases sitting between them. The CDR3 runs 18 residues. CDR3 sequence: CASSQETPSLRSYNEQFF. The CDR3 DNA sequence: TGTGCCAGCAGCCAAGAAACCCCCTCTCTTAGATCCTACAATGAGCAGTTCTTC.

The V call is TRBV19, the J call TRBJ1-1; D ambiguous. V was shortened by 3 bases and J by 0 bases, with 5 bases between the two germline ends. The CDR3 is 13 residues long. Germline V gene sequence: CDR1 LNHDA, CDR2 SQIVND (reference sequence). The CDR3 is CASSIQMNTEAFF. CDR3 nucleotides: TGTGCCAGTAGTATTCAAATGAACACTGAAGCTTTCTTT.

The DNA for the CDR3 is TGTGCCAGCAGCTTAGATCTTCCAGGGAACACCGGGGAGCTGTTTTTT. Protein: CASSLDLPGNTGELFF. The rearrangement uses TRBV11-2 and TRBJ2-2, with unresolved D. CDR3 size: 16 residues. Germline CDR1 is SGHAT and CDR2 is FQNNGV. Trimming shortened V by 0 bases and J by 1 base, and 9 bases separated the two germline ends.

The chain employs TRBV19 and TRBJ1-1; D possibly corresponds to TRBD1 (6 bases). Germline V gene lookup returns CDR1 LNHDA and CDR2 SQIVND (reference sequence). Trimming stripped 4 bases from V and 5 bases from J, with 11 bases between. CDR3 length: 13 amino acids. The CDR3 loop is CASSTIRGTEAFF. The DNA of the CDR3 is TGTGCCAGTAGTACCATCAGGGGAACTGAAGCTTTCTTT.

The CDR3 loop reads CASSRPDSLPNEQYF. The CDR3, as DNA: TGTGCCAGCAGTAGGCCCGACTCTCTCCCGAACGAGCAGTACTTC. This sequence joins TRBV5-6 and TRBJ2-7; D is ambiguous. The V gene lost 5 bases and the J gene lost 5 bases, with 20 bases spanning the gap. CDR1 is SGHDT, CDR2 YYEEEE, per germline. This CDR3 has 15 amino acids.